Listed below are T cell receptor beta chains from one sample, sequenced in a study of blood T cell repertoires in COVID-19. The repertoire was sequenced with immunoSEQ multiplex PCR; TCRdb's copy has only in-frame clones and lacks some. The sample holds hundreds of thousands of clones; nearly 90% are singletons and the top ten take approximately 12%. Sequencing input: peripheral blood. The receptors were sampled from a woman aged 18 to 35 who had recovered from COVID-19. Both conserved end residues are part of each CDR3. A D gene is named only where the DNA matches it firmly. Clone sizes are given selectively: once, few, many, or a class where the clone is expanded.

size	D	V	J	CDR3	DNA
NA	NA	TRBV30	TRBJ2-5	CAWSVAETQYF	TGTGCCTGGAGTGTAGCAGAGACCCAGTACTTC
NA	NA	TRBV2	TRBJ2-2	CASRAEQTNTGELFF	TGTGCCAGCAGGGCAGAACAGACGAACACCGGGGAGCTGTTTTTT
NA	NA	TRBV3-1/TRBV3-2	TRBJ2-5	CASSQVNQETQYF	TGTGCCAGCAGCCAAGTCAACCAAGAGACCCAGTACTTC
NA	TRBD1	TRBV2	TRBJ1-2	CASRGDQTGNGYTF	TGTGCCAGCAGGGGCGATCAGACAGGGAATGGCTACACCTTC
once	TRBD2	TRBV4-1	TRBJ2-1	CASSQAHSGRVGNEQFF	TGCGCCAGCAGCCAAGCCCATAGCGGGAGGGTTGGCAATGAGCAGTTCTTC
NA	TRBD2	TRBV5-5	TRBJ2-7	CASTPEIAGSYEQYF	TGTGCCAGCACCCCTGAGATAGCGGGATCCTACGAGCAGTACTTC
NA	TRBD2	TRBV4-2	TRBJ2-1	CASSQEKREKFF	TGTGCCAGCAGCCAAGAAAAGCGGGAAAAGTTCTTC
NA	NA	TRBV9	TRBJ1-2	CASSVVSEVYGYTF	TGTGCCAGCAGCGTAGTATCCGAGGTCTATGGCTACACCTTC
once	TRBD1	TRBV19	TRBJ1-1	CASSGDRAWTEAFF	TGTGCCAGTAGTGGGGACAGGGCCTGGACTGAAGCTTTCTTT
once	TRBD2	TRBV7-2	TRBJ2-3	CASRKPAGVSDTQYF	TGTGCCAGCAGAAAACCAGCGGGAGTGTCAGATACGCAGTATTTT
once	TRBD1	TRBV27	TRBJ2-7	CASSFGDRGEQYF	TGTGCCAGCAGTTTTGGAGACAGGGGCGAGCAGTACTTC
NA	NA	TRBV3-1/TRBV3-2	TRBJ2-2	CASSRGNTGELFF	TGTGCCAGCAGCCGAGGGAACACCGGGGAGCTGTTTTTT
few	TRBD1	TRBV6-5	TRBJ2-2	CASRETGAGGELFF	TGTGCCAGCAGAGAGACAGGGGCCGGCGGGGAGCTGTTTTTT
NA	NA	TRBV5-4	TRBJ1-1	CASSPEGGDLSGAFF	TGTGCCAGCAGCCCGGAGGGGGGGGACCTCAGCGGCGCTTTCTTT
NA	NA	TRBV9	TRBJ1-3	CASSVEGYTIYF	TGTGCCAGCAGCGTAGAGGGGTACACCATATATTTT
once	NA	TRBV27	TRBJ2-5	CASSSWYSPQETQYF	TGTGCCAGCAGTTCCTGGTACAGCCCTCAAGAGACCCAGTACTTC
few	TRBD1	TRBV5-4	TRBJ1-2	CASSYGDRDGYGYTF	TGTGCCAGCAGCTATGGGGACAGGGACGGCTATGGCTACACCTTC
NA	NA	TRBV9	TRBJ1-2	CASSARRGYGYTF	TGTGCCAGCAGCGCCCGGAGGGGCTATGGCTACACCTTC